This T cell receptor (beta chain) was documented in a study of blood T cell repertoires in COVID-19. Study as a whole: The study drew acute and convalescent COVID-19 samples from the United States, Italy and Spain. T cells, B-cell-depleted T cells, or PBMCs provided the cDNA or gDNA that served as material.

V was pared by 4 bases and J by 0 bases, with 12 bases between. This CDR3 contains 16 residues. Germline CDR1 is MNHEY and CDR2 is SVGAGI. Original handling: Quantification of nucleated cells was approximated via reference gene primer amplification. Data came from immunoSEQ multiplex PCR; TCRdb stores just in-frame clones and leaves some out. V, J and clone size are those of that table, while D and trimming were read from the DNA. The sample includes some 150,000 clones, about nine tenths of them seen just once. This chain uses TRBV6-5 with TRBJ1-4, with a possible D match to TRBD1 (5 bases). Specimen: peripheral blood. The receptor was isolated from a woman aged 65 to 85 with acute or convalescent COVID-19. In nucleotides, the CDR3 is TGTGCCAGCAGTTTAACTGGAGGGGCAACTAATGAAAAACTGTTTTTT. Residues: CASSLTGGATNEKLFF.